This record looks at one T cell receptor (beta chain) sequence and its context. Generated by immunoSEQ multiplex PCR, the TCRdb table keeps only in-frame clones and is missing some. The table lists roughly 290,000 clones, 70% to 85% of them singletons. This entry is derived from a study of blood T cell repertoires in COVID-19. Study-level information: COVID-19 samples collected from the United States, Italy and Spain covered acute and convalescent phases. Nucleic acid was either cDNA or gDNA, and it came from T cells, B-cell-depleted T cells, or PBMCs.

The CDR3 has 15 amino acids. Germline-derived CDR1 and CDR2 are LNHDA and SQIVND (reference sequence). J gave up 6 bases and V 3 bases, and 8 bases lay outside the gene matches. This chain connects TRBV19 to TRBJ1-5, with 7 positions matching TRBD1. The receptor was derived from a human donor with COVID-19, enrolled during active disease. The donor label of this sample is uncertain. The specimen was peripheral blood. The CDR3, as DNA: TGTGCCAGTAGTATGGATGCAGGGGGACGTCAGCCCCAGCATTTT. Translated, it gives CASSMDAGGRQPQHF.